This TCR beta chain was documented in a study of blood T cell repertoires in COVID-19. Study details: Specimens from acute and convalescent COVID-19 originated in the United States, Italy and Spain. In each case, the material was cDNA or gDNA derived from T cells, B-cell-depleted T cells, or PBMCs.

Source study methods: Amplification of reference gene primers was used by the study to estimate nucleated cell counts. Some clones are missing from TCRdb's copy, which holds only in-frame ones; the method was immunoSEQ multiplex PCR. V and J calls and clone size are those listed in that table; D and trimming were worked out from the DNA. The sample lists some 74,000 clones, less than 85% seen once, with 16% in the top ten. This clone has more than one count but fewer than ten. This receptor was taken from a man in his 70s with active or convalescent COVID-19. Sample: peripheral blood.

CDR3 residues: CASSLEGTSGGEQYF. The CDR3 nucleotides read TGTGCCAGCAGCTTAGAAGGGACTAGCGGGGGCGAGCAGTACTTC. V usage is TRBV7-6 and J usage is TRBJ2-7, with 14 positions matching TRBD2. The trim removed 1 base at V and 6 bases at J, leaving 2 bases unmatched. Germline V gives CDR1 SGHVS, CDR2 FNYEAQ. The CDR3 contains 15 residues.